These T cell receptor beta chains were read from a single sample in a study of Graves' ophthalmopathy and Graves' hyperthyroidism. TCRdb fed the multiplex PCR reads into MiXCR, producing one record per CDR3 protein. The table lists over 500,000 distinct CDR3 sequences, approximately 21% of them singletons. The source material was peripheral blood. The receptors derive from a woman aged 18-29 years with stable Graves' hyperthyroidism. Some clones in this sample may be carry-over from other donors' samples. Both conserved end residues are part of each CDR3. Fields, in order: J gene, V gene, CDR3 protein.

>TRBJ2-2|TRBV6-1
CASTLWTGRNTGELFF
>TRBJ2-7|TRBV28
CASSPRREIDEQYF
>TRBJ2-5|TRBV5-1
CASSLRQAGETQYF
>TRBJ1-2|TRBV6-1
CASSEATLVARYGYTF
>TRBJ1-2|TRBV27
CASSPTGRYGYTF
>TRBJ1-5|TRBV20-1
CSAARGGWDQPQHF
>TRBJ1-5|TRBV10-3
CAISEAGANQPQHF
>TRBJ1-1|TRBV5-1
CASSLGTMRNTEAFF
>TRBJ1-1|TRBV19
CASNTPEKGLNTEAFF
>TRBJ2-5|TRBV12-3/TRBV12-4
CASSPSGDQYF
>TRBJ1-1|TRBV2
CASSFTQGGNTEAFF
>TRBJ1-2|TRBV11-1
CASSFGQSLGAYGYTF
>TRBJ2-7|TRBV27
CASSLSQGRREQYF
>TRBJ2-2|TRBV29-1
CSVVRVTGELFF
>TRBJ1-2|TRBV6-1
CASSESTWGYTF
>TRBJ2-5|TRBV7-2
CASSLMLQETQYF
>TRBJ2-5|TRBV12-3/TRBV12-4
CASTRGQQETQYF
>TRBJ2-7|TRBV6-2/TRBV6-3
CASSYALAEAYEQYF